These 20 T cell receptor beta chains share one sample of origin, sequenced in a study of beta chain features in type 1 diabetes. Every isolated RNA sample was fully reverse transcribed, so sequencing captured expressed TCRB transcripts. This table comes from immunoSEQ multiplex PCR, and its TCRdb copy is limited to in-frame clones, with some not included. This table holds almost 350,000 clones, approximately 8% found once. Sequenced: central memory CD4+ T cells from blood. The receptor source for this set is a woman aged 18-30 years in good health.

The table lists this clone with a few counts. The chain couples TRBV2 to TRBJ2-5, with D possibly being TRBD2 (6 bases). The DNA end is more similar to TRBJ2-7, so the J call may be wrong. CDR1 and CDR2 (germline): SNHLY, FYNNEI. The CDR3 covers 13 residues. The CDR3 DNA is TGTGCCAGCAATTTCTTGGGAGGTTCCGAGCAGTACTTC. Its translation: CASNFLGGSEQYF.

The V and J genes are TRBV4-2 and TRBJ2-2; 10 positions agree with TRBD2. The germline gives CDR1 LGHNA, CDR2 YNFKEQ. The CDR3 extends over 18 amino acids. V trimming: 0 bases; J trimming: 0 bases; junction bases outside the gene matches: 4. CDR3 nucleotides: TGTGCCAGCAGCCAAGACCCAGCGGGAGGGACGAACACCGGGGAGCTGTTTTTT. Amino acids: CASSQDPAGGTNTGELFF.

In this sample, this clone turned up many times. The genes are TRBV4-3 and TRBJ2-5; D unclear. This CDR3 has 17 residues. Germline lookup yields CDR1 LGHNA and CDR2 YSLEER. Between the trimmed V and J ends, which lost 0 bases and 1 base, there was a span of 15 bases. The CDR3 protein is CASSQELEQRSQETQYF. The CDR3 DNA is TGCGCCAGCAGCCAAGAGTTGGAGCAGAGGTCCCAAGAGACCCAGTACTTC.

The genes are TRBV28 and TRBJ2-1, with a tentative D call TRBD1 (6 bases). The CDR3 totals 11 residues. Looked up from germline, CDR1 is MDHEN and CDR2 is SYDVKM. Trimming removed 10 bases at V and 4 bases at J, with 8 bases between. CDR3 in DNA: TGTGCCACCAGGGGATACAATGAGCAGTTCTTC. Its protein product is CATRGYNEQFF.

The chain is built from TRBV11-2 and TRBJ2-7, with D possibly matching TRBD2 (6 bases). Between the trimmed V and J ends, which lost 4 bases and 7 bases, there was a span of 17 bases. The CDR3 covers 14 residues. Per the germline V gene, CDR1 is SGHAT and CDR2 is FQNNGV. Here the CDR3 DNA reads TGTGCCAGCAGCTCCCTCTCGGGTGCGGGGGAGCAGTACTTC. As protein: CASSSLSGAGEQYF.

The chain couples TRBV27 to TRBJ2-7, with 14 bases fitting TRBD2. Trimming removed 7 bases from V and 6 bases from J; junction bases left unmatched: 20. This CDR3 contains 19 residues. The germline V gene encodes CDR1 MNHEY and CDR2 SMNVEV (reference sequence). CDR3 amino acids: CASIELLTSGRESKCEQYF. For the CDR3, the DNA is TGTGCCAGCATTGAACTGTTGACTAGCGGGAGGGAAAGCAAGTGCGAGCAGTACTTC.

This rearrangement joins TRBV28 to TRBJ1-4; TRBD1 might be the D (6 bases). This CDR3 spans 14 amino acids. The germline gives CDR1 MDHEN, CDR2 SYDVKM. Trimming shortened V by 2 bases and J by 9 bases, and 13 bases separated the two germline ends. The CDR3: CASSLLGQGKKLFF. The CDR3 DNA reads as TGTGCCAGCAGTTTACTCGGGCAGGGGAAAAAACTGTTTTTT.

This clone was detected many times. The V gene is TRBV4-3, the J gene TRBJ2-1, with 8 bases lining up with TRBD2. Trimming removed 0 bases from V and 9 bases from J; junction bases left unmatched: 10. CDR1 LGHNA and CDR2 YSLEER come from the germline V gene. The CDR3 consists of 16 residues. The CDR3 nucleotides are TGCGCCAGCAGCCAAGATGTCGGGAGGGCCTTTGTTGAGCAGTTCTTC. It translates to CASSQDVGRAFVEQFF.

The rearrangement uses TRBV4-1 and TRBJ1-2; possible D gene TRBD1, 5 bases. The CDR3 sequence is 15 residues long. V was clipped by 1 base and J by 2 bases, with 11 bases between them. CDR1 and CDR2 (germline): MGHRA, YSYEKL. The chain's CDR3 is CASSQGAGVNYGYTF. For the CDR3, the DNA is TGCGCCAGCAGCCAAGGCGCGGGGGTAAACTATGGCTACACCTTC.

This clone was seen more than once but under ten times. The V call is TRBV23-1, the J call TRBJ1-4; D is unresolved. TRBV23-1 is known as an ORF, though its function is uncertain. V lost 8 bases, J lost 5 bases, and 9 bases lay in between. CDR3 size: 12 residues. This CDR3 is CASRLGNEKLFF. The CDR3 coding sequence is TGCGCCAGCCGCCTGGGGAATGAAAAACTGTTTTTT.

The gene calls are TRBV13 and TRBJ2-7, with 8 bases lining up with TRBD1. This CDR3 comprises 15 residues. Germline V gene sequence: CDR1 PRHDT, CDR2 FYEKMQ (reference sequence). V shed 0 bases, J shed 3 bases, and the junction held 4 bases outside the gene matches. The CDR3 spells CASSLGPGGSYEQYF. DNA for the CDR3: TGTGCCAGCAGCTTAGGCCCAGGGGGCAGCTACGAGCAGTACTTC.

The J gene is TRBJ1-1, the V gene TRBV25-1; D unresolved. The CDR3 is 15 residues long. CDR1 MGHDK and CDR2 SYGVNS come from the germline V gene. The V end was cut by 3 bases, the J end by 5 bases, with 16 bases between. The CDR3 sequence: CASSDQSRVGTEAFF. For the CDR3, the DNA is TGTGCCAGCAGTGATCAAAGCAGAGTAGGGACTGAAGCTTTCTTT.

The table lists this clone with a few counts. The CDR3 DNA reads as TGTGCCAGCAGTTCCGACAGGGGGAAACGCTCTGGAAACACCATATATTTT. It codes for CASSSDRGKRSGNTIYF. V gene TRBV28 combines with J gene TRBJ1-3; TRBD1 matches at 9 bases. The CDR3 loop spans 17 amino acids. Germline-derived CDR1 and CDR2 are MDHEN and SYDVKM. Trimming cost V 4 bases and J 0 bases; bases outside gene matches: 7.

This clone was counted between two and nine times. The chain recombines TRBV20-1 with TRBJ2-5; the D gene could be TRBD1 or TRBD2 (5 bases each). Looked up from germline, CDR1 is DFQATT and CDR2 is SNEGSKA (reference sequence). The CDR3 consists of 11 residues. With 6 bases removed from V and 5 bases from J, the gap between germline ends came to 10 bases. The CDR3 region has the DNA TGCAGTGCCCAGGGCGGGGAGACCCAGTACTTC. It is translated as CSAQGGETQYF.

This clone was observed once. V gene TRBV6-1 combines with J gene TRBJ2-4, with D maybe TRBD1 (8 bases). V was trimmed by 6 bases and J by 7 bases, leaving 16 bases between them. The CDR3 is made up of 14 amino acids. Germline V gene sequence: CDR1 MNHNS, CDR2 SASEGT. CDR3 protein: CASSRTGRGNIQYF. The DNA for the CDR3 is TGTGCCAGCAGCCGGACAGGGAGGGGGAACATTCAGTACTTC.

The chain uses TRBV18 and TRBJ1-2; no clear D. Germline-derived CDR1 and CDR2 are KGHSH and LQKENI. The V and J ends lost 3 bases and 6 bases respectively, with 14 bases between them. This CDR3 is 14 amino acids long. The CDR3 region has the DNA TGTGCCAGCTCACCGGAGGTGGGGAGGCATGGCTACACCTTC. Residues: CASSPEVGRHGYTF.

The V and J genes are TRBV27 and TRBJ2-5, with D possibly TRBD1 on 6 matching bases. Germline loops: CDR1 MNHEY, CDR2 SMNVEV (reference sequence). Trimming took 4 bases from V and 1 from J, leaving 13 bases between them. The CDR3 contains 15 residues. The chain's CDR3 is CASSSGQTRQETQYF. The CDR3, as DNA: TGTGCCAGCAGTTCAGGACAGACTCGCCAAGAGACCCAGTACTTC.

The chain couples TRBV4-3 to TRBJ1-4; possibly TRBD1 for D (5 bases). Germline CDR1 LGHNA, CDR2 YSLEER. This CDR3 comprises 16 residues. V was cut by 1 base and J by 7 bases, with 16 bases left in between. This chain's CDR3 is CASSQGGAVRAEKLFF. The DNA of the CDR3 is TGCGCCAGCAGCCAAGGTGGGGCAGTACGAGCTGAAAAACTGTTTTTT.

V usage is TRBV2 and J usage is TRBJ1-2, with D unresolved. Trimming removed 2 bases from V and 1 base from J, with 5 bases in between. CDR3 length: 13 amino acids. The germline V gene has CDR1 SNHLY and CDR2 FYNNEI. The CDR3 DNA sequence: TGTGCCAGCAGTGAACCAAGTAACTATGGCTACACCTTC. It translates to CASSEPSNYGYTF.

Remarks on this clone: Additional DNA sequences in this sample encode the identical CDR3. The rearrangement links TRBV28 to TRBJ1-1, with a possible D match to TRBD1 (6 bases). The CDR3 has 12 residues. Germline lookup yields CDR1 MDHEN and CDR2 SYDVKM. Trimming removed 8 bases from V and 5 bases from J, with 12 bases in between. CDR3 nucleotides: TGTGCCAGCTCACAAGGGGGGACTGAAGCTTTCTTT. This encodes CASSQGGTEAFF.